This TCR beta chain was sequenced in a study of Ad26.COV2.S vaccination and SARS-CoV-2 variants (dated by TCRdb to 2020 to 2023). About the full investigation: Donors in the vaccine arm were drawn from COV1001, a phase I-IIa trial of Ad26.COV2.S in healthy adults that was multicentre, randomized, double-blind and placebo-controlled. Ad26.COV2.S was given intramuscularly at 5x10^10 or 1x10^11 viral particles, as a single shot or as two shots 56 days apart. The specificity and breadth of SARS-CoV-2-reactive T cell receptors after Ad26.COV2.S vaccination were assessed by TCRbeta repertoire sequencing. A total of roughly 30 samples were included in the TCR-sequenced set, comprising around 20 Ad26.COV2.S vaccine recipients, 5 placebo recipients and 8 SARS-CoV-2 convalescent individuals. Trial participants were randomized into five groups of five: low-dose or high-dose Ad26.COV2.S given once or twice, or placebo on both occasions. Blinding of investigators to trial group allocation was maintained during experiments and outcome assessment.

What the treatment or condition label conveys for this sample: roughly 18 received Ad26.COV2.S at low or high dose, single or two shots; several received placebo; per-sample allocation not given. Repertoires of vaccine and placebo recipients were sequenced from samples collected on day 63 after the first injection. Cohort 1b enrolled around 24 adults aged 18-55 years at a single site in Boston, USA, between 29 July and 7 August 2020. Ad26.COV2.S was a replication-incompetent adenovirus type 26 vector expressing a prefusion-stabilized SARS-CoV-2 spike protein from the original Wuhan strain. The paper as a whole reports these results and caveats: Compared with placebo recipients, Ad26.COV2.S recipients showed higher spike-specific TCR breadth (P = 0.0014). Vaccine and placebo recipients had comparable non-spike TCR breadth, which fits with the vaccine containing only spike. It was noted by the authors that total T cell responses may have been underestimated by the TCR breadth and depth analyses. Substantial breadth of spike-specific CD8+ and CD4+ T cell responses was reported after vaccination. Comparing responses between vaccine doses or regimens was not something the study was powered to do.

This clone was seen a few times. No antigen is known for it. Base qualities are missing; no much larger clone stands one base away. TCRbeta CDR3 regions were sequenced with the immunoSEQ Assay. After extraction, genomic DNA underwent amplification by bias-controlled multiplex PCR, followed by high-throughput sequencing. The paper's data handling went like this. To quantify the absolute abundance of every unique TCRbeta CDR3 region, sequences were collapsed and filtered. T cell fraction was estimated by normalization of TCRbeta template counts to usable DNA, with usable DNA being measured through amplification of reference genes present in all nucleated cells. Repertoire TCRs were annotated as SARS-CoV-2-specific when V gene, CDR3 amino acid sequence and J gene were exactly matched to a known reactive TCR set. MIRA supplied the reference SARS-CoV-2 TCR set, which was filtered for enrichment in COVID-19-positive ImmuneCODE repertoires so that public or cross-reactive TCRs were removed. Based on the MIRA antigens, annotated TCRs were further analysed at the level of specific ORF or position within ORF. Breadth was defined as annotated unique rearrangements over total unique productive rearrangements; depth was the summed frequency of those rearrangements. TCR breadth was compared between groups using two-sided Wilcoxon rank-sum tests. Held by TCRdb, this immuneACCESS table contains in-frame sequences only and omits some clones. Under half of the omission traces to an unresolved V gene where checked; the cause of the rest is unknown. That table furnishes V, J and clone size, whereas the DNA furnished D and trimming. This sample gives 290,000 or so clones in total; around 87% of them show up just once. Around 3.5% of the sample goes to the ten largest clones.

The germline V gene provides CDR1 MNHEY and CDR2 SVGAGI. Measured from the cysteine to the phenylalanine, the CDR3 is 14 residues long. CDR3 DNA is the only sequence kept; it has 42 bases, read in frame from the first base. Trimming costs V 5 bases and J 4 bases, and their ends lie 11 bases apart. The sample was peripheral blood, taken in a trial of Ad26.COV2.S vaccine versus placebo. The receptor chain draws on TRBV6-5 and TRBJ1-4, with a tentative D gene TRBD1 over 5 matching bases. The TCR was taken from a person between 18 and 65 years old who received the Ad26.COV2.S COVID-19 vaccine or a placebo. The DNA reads TGTGCCAGCAGTCCCGACAGCCTTAATGAAAAACTGTTTTTT. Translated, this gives CASSPDSLNEKLFF.